This T cell receptor beta chain emerged from a study of T cell responses to AZD1222 COVID-19 vaccine. Findings of the study overall: Only five to seven AZD1222 recipients tested seropositive at baseline. At 160-218 and 743-854, vaccine-associated CD4 TCRs were dominant, and they spanned spike.

This table comes from immunoSEQ multiplex PCR, and its TCRdb copy is limited to in-frame clones, with some not included. The data show about 87,000 clones, with roughly 90% seen just once and less than 3% held by the top ten. Trimming cost V 3 bases and J 3 bases; bases outside gene matches: 4. CDR3 length: 16 residues. CDR1 and CDR2 from the germline V gene are LGHDT and YNNKEL (reference sequence). With respect to this clone: Its antigen is not known.

The material was peripheral blood, obtained on day 0 of AZD1222 vaccination. The J gene is TRBJ1-6, the V gene TRBV3-1 (or the pseudogene TRBV3-2), with TRBD1 identical over 8 bases. The source of this sequence is an adult in good health. The CDR3 DNA reads TGTGCCAGCAGCCAGGCGGACAGGGACTATAATTCACCCCTCCACTTT. Its translation: CASSQADRDYNSPLHF.